The TCR beta chain described here comes from a study of OX40 agonist ivuxolimab in advanced cancers. Study background: Among those enrolled, mean age was 60 years (range about 20 to 79) and approximately 80% were male. Partial responses were recorded for three patients, including one with hepatocellular carcinoma and two with cutaneous melanoma.

Unmatched junction bases numbered 7, after V lost 2 bases and J lost 3 bases. The CDR3 totals 16 residues. Germline CDR1 SGHTA, CDR2 FQGNSA. Sequenced by immunoSEQ multiplex PCR; TCRdb stores in-frame clones only, minus some. The table records more than 45,000 clones, around 80% of them present only once. The sequence derives from an adult with an advanced solid tumor such as melanoma, head and neck, liver or kidney cancer. The chain is built from TRBV7-2 and TRBJ2-1; TRBD2 aligns across 7 bases. The material sequenced was CD4+ or CD8+ T cells sorted from blood, taken in a trial of the OX40 agonist ivuxolimab. The CDR3 bases are TGTGCCAGCAGCTTATCCGCTAGCGGCCACTACAATGAGCAGTTCTTC. Amino acid sequence: CASSLSASGHYNEQFF.